This T cell receptor beta chain was captured by sequencing in a study of blood T cell repertoires in COVID-19 (dated by TCRdb to about 2020). Some background on the complete study: Samples covering the acute and convalescent phases of COVID-19 were provided by collaborators in the United States, Italy and Spain. The repertoires were made available in a free public database intended to serve as a resource for research on the immune response to SARS-CoV-2. Samples were obtained from the ongoing ImmuneRACE study (first 160 participants) and from 1,254 subjects provided by 6 global collaborators. Where available, HLA class I and class II types were taken from metadata supplied by the sample provider and were not determined by assay-based typing. The dataset comprised deeply sampled blood TCRbeta repertoires from subjects exposed to, actively infected with, or recovered from COVID-19. Sample metadata almost always included a de-identified subject ID, COVID-19 status, age in years and sex. The material from the prospective study consisted of cDNA or gDNA derived from T cells, B-cell-depleted T cells, or PBMCs. Summary of the overall study and its limitations: The quantity of clinical and demographic metadata differed by source and by participant and was supplied without curation.

Participants in the prospective study were enrolled through a virtual design, were aged 18 to 89 years, and lived in roughly 25 United States geographic areas. In the prospective study, participants were assigned to cohorts based on the clinical history participants reported in a screening survey and a study questionnaire. A participant counted as exposed if, within 2 weeks of entering the study, that participant had been in contact with someone who had a PCR-confirmed or clinician-diagnosed COVID-19 case. Mobile phlebotomists in the prospective study collected whole blood, serum and a nasopharyngeal or oropharyngeal swab from every participant. Prospective study participants could optionally give additional blood draws and questionnaires over an approximately two-month period. Before DNA extraction, prospective study blood samples were shipped either frozen or at room temperature. TCRbeta CDR3 regions were amplified from genomic DNA using the immunoSEQ Assay, a bias-controlled multiplex PCR. Regarding the original processing steps: The number of nucleated cells in each sample was estimated by amplification of reference gene primers within the assay. To quantify the absolute abundance of each unique TCRbeta CDR3 rearrangement, sequence reads were collapsed and filtered. For each sample, productive Simpson clonality was calculated as the square root of Simpson's diversity index across productive rearrangements. TCRdb re-hosts the immuneACCESS table, in-frame sequences only. Its copies lack some clones; in the studies checked, an unresolved V gene accounts for under half of them, and the cause for the rest is not known. The V and J calls and the clone size are those of that table, but D and trimming were determined from the DNA. Recorded for this sample are 120,000 to 150,000 clones; 84% of them occurred a single time. Of the sample, approximately 5.7% falls within the top ten clones.

Inclusive of the bounding cysteine and phenylalanine, the CDR3 is 17 residues long. Only the CDR3 DNA stays, 51 bases, in frame from base 1. The germline V gene provides CDR1 MGHRA and CDR2 YSYEKL. Germline trimming amounts to 1 base on V and 4 bases on J, with 10 as the count of junction bases outside the gene matches. A word on this clone: It lacks a known antigen. No base quality information exists; no much larger clone differs at one position.

Sequenced input: PBMCs or T cells enriched from blood (not recorded which). This clonotype was obtained from a woman aged 45-60 years who had been exposed to COVID-19. The rearranged segments are TRBV4-1 and TRBJ2-7; TRBD1 matches 10 bases in the middle. The CDR3 in this case is CASSQGTGTGASYEQYF. DNA sequence: TGCGCCAGCAGCCAAGGCACCGGGACAGGGGCCTCTTACGAGCAGTACTTC.